Each of the 25 T cell receptor beta chains below was sequenced from the same sample in a study of cytomegalovirus exposure and HLA in healthy donors. With 60 Vbeta and 13 Jbeta primers, the PCR was carried out. The table came from immunoSEQ multiplex PCR; TCRdb's copy has only in-frame clones and leaves some out. This repertoire shows some 54,000 clones, around 81% found once; its top ten account for almost 6%. Sequencing input: PBMCs. The receptors here all came from a male donor in good health and CMV-seronegative.

The gene calls are TRBV7-9 and TRBJ1-1, with D possibly TRBD1 on 5 matching bases. The CDR3 has 14 amino acids. Trimming removed 2 bases at V and 7 bases at J, with 14 bases between. Germline lookup yields CDR1 SEHNR and CDR2 FQNEAQ (reference sequence). CDR3 nucleotides: TGTGCCAGCAGCTTATGGGGGAGGGAGTATGAAGCTTTCTTT. Its translation is CASSLWGREYEAFF.

The J gene is TRBJ1-4, the V gene TRBV6-1; no clear D. This CDR3 is 13 amino acids long. From germline, CDR1 is MNHNS and CDR2 SASEGT. Trimming left V 7 bases short and J 4 bases short, with 10 bases between. CDR3 in amino acids: CASISVLNEKLFF. For the CDR3, the DNA is TGTGCCAGCATTTCGGTTCTTAATGAAAAACTGTTTTTT.

The chain couples TRBV19 to TRBJ2-7; D is perhaps TRBD2 (5 bases). The CDR3 is made up of 14 amino acids. Trimming removed 8 bases at V and 1 base at J, with 15 bases between. Germline CDR1 is LNHDA and CDR2 is SQIVND (reference sequence). CDR3: CASGSGRGSYEQYF. The CDR3 nucleotides read TGTGCCAGTGGTTCCGGACGGGGATCCTACGAGCAGTACTTC.

The V and J genes are TRBV29-1 and TRBJ2-5; 7 bases match TRBD2. CDR3 length: 13 residues. Germline V CDR1 and CDR2: SQVTM, ANQGSEA. Germline trimming cut 8 bases from V and 0 bases from J; bases unmatched to any gene: 6. The CDR3 region is CSTSGTYQETQYF. Written as DNA, the CDR3 is TGCAGCACCAGCGGGACTTACCAAGAGACCCAGTACTTC.

V gene TRBV5-5 combines with J gene TRBJ1-5; unclear D gene. Germline CDR1 SGHKS, CDR2 YYEKEE (reference sequence). The length of the CDR3 is 14 residues. V gave up 7 bases and J gave up 4 bases, with 15 bases separating them. The CDR3 DNA is TGTGCCAGCGGCGCCGGAGCCGGAAATCAGCCCCAGCATTTT. This sequence encodes CASGAGAGNQPQHF.

This clone was recorded once. The V and J genes are TRBV7-6 and TRBJ2-1, with a tentative D call TRBD2 (6 bases). The V gene's germline CDR1 is SGHVS and CDR2 FNYEAQ. The length of the CDR3 is 15 residues. The ends were cut back, 5 bases at V and 4 bases at J, with 15 bases in the middle. CDR3 amino acids: CASSPLAGPYNEQFF. The CDR3 region has the DNA TGTGCCAGCAGCCCACTCGCGGGGCCTTACAATGAGCAGTTCTTC.

This clone was picked up a small number of times. V usage is TRBV11-1 and J usage is TRBJ2-7; 12 positions agree with TRBD1. Trimming at V came to 4 bases and at J to 5 bases, leaving 6 bases not matched to a gene. CDR3 size: 15 residues. Germline assignment: CDR1 SGHAT and CDR2 FQDESV (reference sequence). CDR3 sequence: CASSSGTGGRNEQYF. CDR3 DNA: TGTGCCAGCAGCTCCGGGACAGGGGGCCGGAACGAGCAGTACTTC.

The chain has TRBV30 and TRBJ1-3; 8 bases fit TRBD1. The J segment lost 0 bases and the V segment lost 1 base, leaving 2 bases of the junction unmatched. Germline assignment: CDR1 GTSNPN and CDR2 SVGIG (reference sequence). The CDR3 covers 15 residues. CDR3 in DNA: TGTGCCTGGAGTGCAGACAGGGGCTCTGGAAACACCATATATTTT. Its translation: CAWSADRGSGNTIYF.

V gene TRBV7-9 combines with J gene TRBJ2-3; TRBD1 matches at 7 bases. Unmatched junction bases numbered 4, after V lost 5 bases and J lost 8 bases. CDR1 SEHNR and CDR2 FQNEAQ come from the germline V gene (reference sequence). CDR3 size: 12 residues. The DNA of the CDR3 is TGTGCCAGCAGCATAGGGGGCGGTACGCAGTATTTT. It is translated as CASSIGGGTQYF.

V gene TRBV6-4 combines with J gene TRBJ2-7, with a possible D match to TRBD1 (5 bases). Per the germline V gene, CDR1 is MRHNA and CDR2 is SNTAGT. Trimming cost V 5 bases and J 3 bases, with 11 bases left between them. CDR3 length: 13 residues. In DNA, the CDR3 is TGTGCCAGCAGTAAGGACACCGACTACGAGCAGTACTTC. It encodes CASSKDTDYEQYF.

This chain uses TRBV7-2 with TRBJ2-5; 12 bases match TRBD2. Germline CDR1 is SGHTA and CDR2 is FQGNSA. CDR3 length: 19 residues. V trimming: 1 base; J trimming: 0 bases; junction bases outside the gene matches: 9. CDR3 DNA sequence: TGTGCCAGCAGCTTAGTCTCTAGCGGGGGGGTGGGGGACCAAGAGACCCAGTACTTC. Amino acid sequence: CASSLVSSGGVGDQETQYF.

The genes are TRBV6-1 and TRBJ2-1; D perhaps matches TRBD2 (6 bases). V was trimmed by 2 bases and J by 5 bases, leaving 13 bases between them. From germline, CDR1 is MNHNS and CDR2 SASEGT. This CDR3 is 15 amino acids long. DNA for the CDR3: TGTGCCAGCAGTGAAACGACGGGGGAACACAATGAGCAGTTCTTC. This codes for CASSETTGEHNEQFF.

V is TRBV7-9 and J is TRBJ2-2; D gene uncertain. The germline V gene encodes CDR1 SEHNR and CDR2 FQNEAQ (reference sequence). The CDR3 totals 12 residues. The V end was cut by 4 bases, the J end by 8 bases, with 8 bases between. CDR3 loop: CASSSPVGELFF. CDR3 coding DNA: TGTGCCAGCAGCTCCCCTGTTGGGGAGCTGTTTTTT.

This chain links TRBV12-2 with TRBJ1-2; the table gives TRBD1 as D, unverified against the DNA. TRBV12-2 is an annotated pseudogene. The CDR3 contains 13 residues. CDR3 nucleotide sequence: TGTGCAAGTCGCTTAGACGGCAGACACGGCTACACCTTC. Protein: CASRLDGRHGYTF.

The chain links TRBV9 to TRBJ1-2; D perhaps matches TRBD1 (6 bases). Trimming shortened V by 4 bases and J by 2 bases, and 15 bases separated the two germline ends. Germline CDR1 reads SGDLS; CDR2 reads YYNGEE. This CDR3 comprises 15 residues. CDR3 residues: CASSLGTLSNYGYTF. The CDR3 DNA sequence: TGTGCCAGCAGCCTCGGGACACTTTCCAACTATGGCTACACCTTC. Using reference TRBV9 and TRBJ1-2 for the parts outside the CDR3, the full variable domain is DSGVTQTPKHLITATGQRVTLRCSPRSGDLSVYWYQQSLDQGLQFLIQYYNGEERAKGNILERFSAQQFPDLHSELNLSSLELGDSALYFCASSLGTLSNYGYTFGSGTRLTVV.

This clone was observed a few times. The V and J genes are TRBV7-2 and TRBJ2-7, with 8 nucleotides matching TRBD1. This CDR3 contains 15 residues. Germline CDR1 reads SGHTA; CDR2 reads FQGNSA. With V trimmed by 5 bases and J by 4 bases, 10 bases remained unmatched. CDR3 coding DNA: TGTGCCAGCAGCCCTGGTGCAGGGGGCGCTTACGAGCAGTACTTC. As protein: CASSPGAGGAYEQYF.

The chain combines TRBV5-1 with TRBJ2-3; D not resolved. Germline loops: CDR1 SGHRS, CDR2 YFSETQ. Trimming removed 1 base from V and 0 bases from J, with 6 bases in between. The CDR3 runs to 14 residues. The CDR3 nucleotides read TGCGCCAGCAGCTTGAGCGACAGCACAGATACGCAGTATTTT. Amino acid sequence: CASSLSDSTDTQYF.

The rearrangement links TRBV11-3 to TRBJ2-2; no reliable D call. Germline assignment: CDR1 SGHNT and CDR2 YENEEA. The CDR3 has 17 residues. V shed 0 bases and J shed 0 bases, with 11 bases lying between them. The CDR3 reads CASSLDIVSANTGELFF. The CDR3 DNA reads as TGTGCCAGCAGCTTAGATATTGTATCAGCGAACACCGGGGAGCTGTTTTTT.

This clone appeared a single time. The chain links TRBV4-1 to TRBJ1-2, with D hard to call. Trimming shortened V by 0 bases and J by 6 bases, and 11 bases separated the two germline ends. CDR3 length: 14 amino acids. Germline CDR1 and CDR2: MGHRA and YSYEKL. CDR3 sequence (DNA): TGCGCCAGCAGCCAAGAAGTAGGAGGGAATGGCTACACCTTC. It translates to CASSQEVGGNGYTF.

CDR3 amino acids: CASSLAPGSNGYTF. The CDR3 DNA reads TGTGCCAGCAGCTTAGCGCCAGGGTCCAATGGCTACACCTTC. The chain combines TRBV7-2 with TRBJ1-2, with D perhaps matching TRBD1 (5 bases). V lost 0 bases and J 6 bases, leaving 11 bases between the germline ends. Looked up from germline, CDR1 is SGHTA and CDR2 is FQGNSA. The CDR3 is 14 residues long.

The chain uses TRBV6-5 and TRBJ1-1; D is perhaps TRBD1 (5 bases). In germline, CDR1 is MNHEY, CDR2 SVGAGI. This CDR3 has 15 amino acids. V lost 0 bases to trimming and J lost 1 base, with 9 bases between them. DNA for the CDR3: TGTGCCAGCAGTTACTCTCTGGGGCAGAACACTGAAGCTTTCTTT. This translates into CASSYSLGQNTEAFF.

This clone was seen only once. The J gene is TRBJ1-1, the V gene TRBV5-6; 7 bases are shared with TRBD1. V trimming: 4 bases; J trimming: 7 bases; junction bases outside the gene matches: 13. Germline CDR1 and CDR2: SGHDT and YYEEEE. The CDR3 sequence is 15 residues long. DNA for the CDR3: TGTGCCAGCAGCGACTTAGGGACAGCGGATGTTGAAGCTTTCTTT. Protein product: CASSDLGTADVEAFF.

This chain uses TRBV7-9 with TRBJ1-2; the match to TRBD1 covers 9 bases. CDR1 and CDR2 (germline): SEHNR, FQNEAQ (reference sequence). The CDR3 runs to 14 residues. V was clipped by 2 bases and J by 8 bases; unmatched bases: 6. The CDR3 sequence: CASSLTGGAGGYTF. The CDR3 DNA is TGTGCCAGCAGCTTAACAGGGGGCGCGGGCGGCTACACCTTC.

The rearrangement links TRBV11-2 to TRBJ2-6, with a weak D call TRBD1 (5 bases). The V and J ends lost 3 bases and 0 bases respectively, with 12 bases between them. This CDR3 contains 17 residues. Per the germline V gene, CDR1 is SGHAT and CDR2 is FQNNGV. The CDR3: CASSLRTPDSGANVLTF. DNA for the CDR3: TGTGCCAGCAGCTTGCGGACACCAGACTCTGGGGCCAACGTCCTGACTTTC. Variable domain in full (rest from reference TRBV11-2 and TRBJ2-6): EAGVAQSPRYKIIEKRQSVAFWCNPISGHATLYWYQQILGQGPKLLIQFQNNGVVDDSQLPKDRFSAERLKGVDSTLKIQPAKLEDSAVYLCASSLRTPDSGANVLTFGAGSRLTVL.

This chain uses TRBV4-3 with TRBJ1-1, with D tentatively TRBD1 (6 bases). The CDR3 loop spans 16 amino acids. V was trimmed by 3 bases and J by 3 bases, leaving 17 bases between them. The V gene's germline CDR1 is LGHNA and CDR2 YSLEER. In DNA form, the CDR3 reads TGCGCCAGCAGCCAGGTTCTCCCAGGGGCGTACACTGAAGCTTTCTTT. Its protein is CASSQVLPGAYTEAFF.